The 21 T cell receptor beta chains given below trace back to one sample, sequenced in a study of regulatory T cells in long-lasting Graves disease. Arm-PCR with iRepertoire HTBI primers amplified the CDR3 regions for these TCR beta libraries. TCRdb reprocessed the multiplex PCR reads with MiXCR, giving one entry per CDR3 protein. The sample yields approximately 350,000 distinct CDR3 sequences, roughly 23% seen once. Noted time point: persistent/refractory GD, antithyroid drugs over 5 years with positive TRAb. PBMC-derived RNA was used for the TCR library. The specimen was peripheral blood mononuclear cells (PBMCs), collected when the disease was refractory, from a patient treated with antithyroid drugs. All receptors come from a woman aged 40 to 50 with Graves disease.

This chain joins TRBV20-1 and TRBJ2-7; D gene unclear. This CDR3 has 11 amino acids. V gave up 3 bases and J gave up 3 bases, with 6 bases separating them. CDR1 and CDR2 (germline): DFQATT, SNEGSKA (reference sequence). The DNA of the CDR3 is TGCAGTGCTAGTAACCTCTACGAGCAGTACTTC. It yields the protein CSASNLYEQYF.

This chain joins TRBV12-3 or TRBV12-4 and TRBJ1-2, with 7 bases fitting TRBD1. Trimming took 6 bases from V and 6 from J; bases not matched to a gene: 13. The CDR3 loop spans 15 amino acids. The CDR3 bases are TGTGCCAGCAGGATTACAGGGGTGGCCCTGAATGGCTACACCTTC. Translated: CASRITGVALNGYTF.

In this sample, this clonotype turned up a few times. V and J are TRBV3-1 and TRBJ2-1; no reliable D call. V lost 3 bases and J 7 bases, leaving 4 bases between the germline ends. CDR3 length: 11 residues. The germline CDR1 and CDR2 sequences are LGHDT and YNNKEL (reference sequence). The CDR3 reads CASSHGNEQFF. In DNA form, the CDR3 reads TGTGCCAGCAGCCACGGAAATGAGCAGTTCTTC.

The J gene is TRBJ2-2, the V gene TRBV7-9; no definite D call. The germline V and J ends were trimmed by 1 base and 1 base, with 7 bases remaining between them. The V gene's germline CDR1 is SEHNR and CDR2 FQNEAQ (reference sequence). CDR3 length equals 15 residues. CDR3: CASSLDGLNTGELFF. The CDR3 coding sequence is TGTGCCAGCAGCTTAGACGGGTTGAACACCGGGGAGCTGTTTTTT.

The chain has TRBV12-3 or TRBV12-4 and TRBJ2-1; TRBD2 matches at 10 bases. V shed 8 bases, J shed 8 bases, and the junction held 12 bases outside the gene matches. The CDR3 totals 15 residues. CDR3 sequence: CASSDFSGRSDEQFF. The CDR3 nucleotides read TGTGCCAGCTCAGACTTTAGCGGGAGGTCTGATGAGCAGTTCTTC.

This clonotype was detected only a few times. The J gene is TRBJ1-1, the V gene TRBV10-3; D not certain. Between the trimmed V and J ends, which lost 3 bases and 7 bases, there was a span of 6 bases. Germline CDR1 is ENHRY and CDR2 is SYGVKD. The CDR3 consists of 11 residues. CDR3 residues: CAISDVLEAFF. The CDR3 DNA is TGTGCCATCAGTGATGTTCTTGAAGCTTTCTTT.

This sequence joins TRBV19 and TRBJ1-5; D remains unclear. Germline CDR1 and CDR2: LNHDA and SQIVND (reference sequence). The V gene lost 2 bases and the J gene lost 6 bases, with 8 bases spanning the gap. The CDR3 is 13 residues long. The DNA of the CDR3 is TGTGCCAGTAGTATATCGAGAGGTCAGCCCCAGCATTTT. Encoded protein: CASSISRGQPQHF.

In DNA, the CDR3 is TGTGCCAGCACCGGGGGACTAGCTTGGACCGGGGAGCTGTTTTTT. This sequence encodes CASTGGLAWTGELFF. The chain links TRBV6-1 to TRBJ2-2; 9 bases fit TRBD2. The V segment lost 7 bases and the J segment 5 bases; nucleotides outside the gene matches: 8. This CDR3 has 15 residues. Germline assignment: CDR1 MNHNS and CDR2 SASEGT.

With regard to this clonotype: One junction end disagrees with the germline gene, perhaps due to a read error. The genes are TRBV5-1 and TRBJ2-5, with TRBD2 identical over 7 bases. Germline CDR1 and CDR2: SGHRS and YFSETQ. CDR3 length equals 14 residues. The CDR3 sequence is CASSLAGVVETQYF. DNA for the CDR3: TGTGCCAGCAGCTTGGCGGGAGTGGTGGAGACCCAGTACTTC.

Of note for this clonotype: With a much larger clone just one base away, this may be a read error. The rearrangement uses TRBV11-2 and TRBJ2-7, with D perhaps assigned TRBD1 or TRBD2 (6 bases each). Germline CDR1 SGHAT, CDR2 FQNNGV. The CDR3 is made up of 17 amino acids. The CDR3 loop is CASSPIIGGRLGYGQYF. The CDR3, as DNA: TGTGCCAGCAGCCCCATAATTGGGGGGCGTTTAGGATACGGGCAGTACTTC.

This clonotype was found a few times. It may be a read error: a sequence one base away is much more abundant. This chain connects TRBV12-3 or TRBV12-4 to TRBJ1-1, with unresolved D. The CDR3 is made up of 14 amino acids. Trimming shortened V by 6 bases and J by 6 bases, and 17 bases separated the two germline ends. This CDR3 is CASRTRGFGAEAFF. The DNA for the CDR3 is TGTGCCAGCAGAACTCGGGGTTTTGGGGCTGAAGCTTTCTTT.

This clonotype showed up just a few times. This chain uses TRBV4-2 with TRBJ2-7; D is undetermined. Per the germline V gene, CDR1 is LGHNA and CDR2 is YNFKEQ. CDR3 length: 14 amino acids. The germline V and J ends were trimmed by 3 bases and 2 bases, with 11 bases remaining between them. CDR3 DNA sequence: TGTGCCAGCAGCCAGAGACCGGGCCCCTACGAGCAGTACTTC. Protein product: CASSQRPGPYEQYF.

The V call is TRBV19, the J call TRBJ2-7; tentatively, D is TRBD1 or TRBD2 (5 bases each). The CDR3 runs to 14 residues. Germline V CDR1 and CDR2: LNHDA, SQIVND (reference sequence). V lost 3 bases to trimming and J lost 7 bases, with 16 bases between them. The CDR3 bases are TGTGCCAGTAGTATGAACGCTTGGGGGAGTGAGCAGTACTTC. Its protein is CASSMNAWGSEQYF.

This clonotype has at least ten counts. The CDR3 protein is CASSLAGQGNEKLFF. Written as DNA, the CDR3 is TGTGCCAGCAGTTTAGCGGGACAGGGTAATGAAAAACTGTTTTTT. The chain carries TRBV12-3 or TRBV12-4 and TRBJ1-4, with 9 positions matching TRBD1. The CDR3 is made up of 15 amino acids. The junction had 0 bases not matched to a gene; V was cut back by 0 bases and J by 4 bases.

This clonotype appeared once. Given a much more abundant clone one base away, this may be a read error. The gene calls are TRBV7-9 and TRBJ2-5; D is unresolved. The CDR3 spans 14 residues. Per germline, CDR1 SEHNR and CDR2 FQNEAQ (reference sequence). The CDR3 here is CASSLGTAKETRYF. The CDR3 DNA reads as TGTGCCAGCAGCTTAGGAACCGCTAAAGAGACCCGGTACTTC. Full variable domain (missing parts from reference TRBV7-9 and TRBJ2-5): DTGVSQNPRHKITKRGQNVTFRCDPISEHNRLYWYRQTLGQGPEFLTYFQNEAQLEKSRLLSDRFSAERPKGSFSTLEIQRTEQGDSAMYLCASSLGTAKETRYFGPGTRLLVL.

This clonotype has just a few counts. The chain recombines TRBV20-1 with TRBJ2-4; perhaps TRBD1 as D (6 bases). The CDR3 totals 17 residues. Germline lookup yields CDR1 DFQATT and CDR2 SNEGSKA (reference sequence). The V end was cut by 6 bases, the J end by 0 bases, with 21 bases between. CDR3 nucleotide sequence: TGCAGTGCCAAACCTCGGCCGGACAGACTAGCCAAAAACATTCAGTACTTC. Residues: CSAKPRPDRLAKNIQYF.

This rearrangement joins TRBV7-9 to TRBJ1-5; the match to TRBD1 covers 10 bases. Germline trimming cut 5 bases from V and 2 bases from J; bases unmatched to any gene: 6. The CDR3 totals 16 residues. CDR1 is SEHNR and CDR2 is FQNEAQ in the germline V gene (reference sequence). CDR3 DNA sequence: TGTGCCAGCAGCGCGGACAGGGGGTTAGGCAATCAGCCCCAGCATTTT. As protein: CASSADRGLGNQPQHF.

The table lists this clonotype with a few counts. The chain has TRBV7-8 and TRBJ1-1; D is unresolved. The CDR3 length is 13 residues. V lost 10 bases and J lost 0, with 12 bases in between. Germline lookup yields CDR1 SGHVS and CDR2 FQNEAQ. CDR3 loop: CATSGRMNTEAFF. Written as DNA, the CDR3 is TGTGCCACAAGCGGACGGATGAACACTGAAGCTTTCTTT.

Regarding this clonotype: The CDR3 ends on some other residue instead of the conserved phenylalanine or tryptophan, so this is likely a read error. The CDR3 nucleotides are TGTGCCAGCGGCTTGGTCACGGTGCCCTCCTACGAGCAGTACTCC. Protein: CASGLVTVPSYEQYS. V is TRBV11-2 and J is TRBJ2-7, with no clear D. Germline values: CDR1 SGHAT, CDR2 FQNNGV. The CDR3 consists of 15 residues.

For this clonotype: A single base is all that separates this from a far larger clone, so a read error is likely. V usage is TRBV27 and J usage is TRBJ2-7; 7 bases map to TRBD1. The junction had 4 bases not matched to a gene; V was cut back by 5 bases and J by 3 bases. The CDR3 is made up of 13 amino acids. Germline V CDR1 and CDR2: MNHEY, SMNVEV (reference sequence). In DNA, the CDR3 is TGTGCCAGCAGTCCGGGACAGTTCTACGAGCAGTACTTC. Its protein is CASSPGQFYEQYF.

A few counts support this clonotype. This chain joins TRBV14 and TRBJ2-7, with D possibly being TRBD1 (5 bases). Germline CDR1 SGHDN, CDR2 FVKESK. The V gene lost 4 bases and the J gene lost 3 bases, with 13 bases spanning the gap. The CDR3 is 14 residues long. CDR3 sequence: CASSRGGHNYEQYF. The CDR3 nucleotides read TGTGCCAGCAGCCGCGGCGGACACAACTACGAGCAGTACTTC.